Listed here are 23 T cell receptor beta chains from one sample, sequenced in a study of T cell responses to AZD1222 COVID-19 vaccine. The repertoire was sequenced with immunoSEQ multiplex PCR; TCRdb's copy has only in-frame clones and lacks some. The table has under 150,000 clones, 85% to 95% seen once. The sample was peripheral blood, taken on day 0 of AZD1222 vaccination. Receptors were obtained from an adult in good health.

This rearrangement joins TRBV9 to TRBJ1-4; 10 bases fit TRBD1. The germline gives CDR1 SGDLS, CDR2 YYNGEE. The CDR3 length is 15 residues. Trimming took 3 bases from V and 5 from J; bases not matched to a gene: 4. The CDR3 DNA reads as TGTGCCAGCAGCGCACGGACAGGGGGAAATGAAAAACTGTTTTTT. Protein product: CASSARTGGNEKLFF.

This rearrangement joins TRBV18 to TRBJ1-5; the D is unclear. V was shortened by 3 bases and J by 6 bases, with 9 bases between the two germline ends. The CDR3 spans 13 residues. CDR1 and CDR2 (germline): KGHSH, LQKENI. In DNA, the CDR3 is TGTGCCAGCTCACCTATATCGAGTCAGCCCCAGCATTTT. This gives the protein CASSPISSQPQHF.

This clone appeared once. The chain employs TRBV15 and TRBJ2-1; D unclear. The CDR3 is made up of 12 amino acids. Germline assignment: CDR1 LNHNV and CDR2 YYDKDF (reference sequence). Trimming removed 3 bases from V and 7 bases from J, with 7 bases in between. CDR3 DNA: TGTGCCACCAGCAGGCCCCAGAATGAGCAGTTCTTC. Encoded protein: CATSRPQNEQFF. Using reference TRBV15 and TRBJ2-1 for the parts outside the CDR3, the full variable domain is DAMVIQNPRYQVTQFGKPVTLSCSQTLNHNVMYWYQQKSSQAPKLLFHYYDKDFNNEADTPDNFQSRRPNTSFCFLDIRSPGLGDTAMYLCATSRPQNEQFFGPGTRLTVL.

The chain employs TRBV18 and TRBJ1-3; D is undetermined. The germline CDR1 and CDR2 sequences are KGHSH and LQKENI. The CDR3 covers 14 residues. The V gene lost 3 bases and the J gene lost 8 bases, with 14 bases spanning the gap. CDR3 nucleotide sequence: TGTGCCAGCTCACCTGACGGCCTGATGGACACCATATATTTT. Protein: CASSPDGLMDTIYF.

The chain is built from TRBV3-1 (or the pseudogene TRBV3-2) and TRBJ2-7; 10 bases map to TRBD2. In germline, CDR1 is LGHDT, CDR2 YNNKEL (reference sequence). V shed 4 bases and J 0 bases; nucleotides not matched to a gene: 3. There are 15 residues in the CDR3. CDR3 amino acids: CASSPGTSASYEQYF. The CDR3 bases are TGTGCCAGCAGCCCCGGGACTAGCGCCTCCTACGAGCAGTACTTC.

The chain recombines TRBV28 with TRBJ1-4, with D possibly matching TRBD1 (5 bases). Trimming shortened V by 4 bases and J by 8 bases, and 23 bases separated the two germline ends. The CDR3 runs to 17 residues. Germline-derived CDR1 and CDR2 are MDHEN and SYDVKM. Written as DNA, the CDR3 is TGTGCCAGCAGTTCAGGGTCGAGGCGGGGGAACATCGAAAAACTGTTTTTT. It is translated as CASSSGSRRGNIEKLFF.

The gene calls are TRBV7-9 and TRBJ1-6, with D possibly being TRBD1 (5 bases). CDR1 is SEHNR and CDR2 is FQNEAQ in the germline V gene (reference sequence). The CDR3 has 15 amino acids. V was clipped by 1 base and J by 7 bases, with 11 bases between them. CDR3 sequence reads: CASSLVGQGNSPLHF. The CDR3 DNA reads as TGTGCCAGCAGCTTAGTGGGGCAGGGCAATTCACCCCTCCACTTT.

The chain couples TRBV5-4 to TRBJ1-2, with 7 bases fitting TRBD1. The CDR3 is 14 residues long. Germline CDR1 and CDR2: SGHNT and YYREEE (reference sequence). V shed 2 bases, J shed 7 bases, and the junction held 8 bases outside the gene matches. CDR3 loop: CASSFRDSRIGYTF. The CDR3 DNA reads TGTGCCAGCAGCTTCCGGGACAGTAGAATTGGCTACACCTTC.

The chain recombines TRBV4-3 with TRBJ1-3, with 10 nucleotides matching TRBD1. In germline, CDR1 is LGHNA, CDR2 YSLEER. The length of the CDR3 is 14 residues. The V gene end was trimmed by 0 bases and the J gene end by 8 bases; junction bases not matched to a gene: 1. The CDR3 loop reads CASSQDGQGDTIYF. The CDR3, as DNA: TGCGCCAGCAGCCAAGATGGACAGGGGGACACCATATATTTT.

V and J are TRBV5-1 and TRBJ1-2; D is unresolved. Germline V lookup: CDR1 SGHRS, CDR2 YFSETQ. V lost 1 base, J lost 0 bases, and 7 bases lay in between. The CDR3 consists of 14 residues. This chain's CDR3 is CASSLSSANYGYTF. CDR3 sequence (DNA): TGCGCCAGCAGCTTGTCATCAGCTAACTATGGCTACACCTTC.

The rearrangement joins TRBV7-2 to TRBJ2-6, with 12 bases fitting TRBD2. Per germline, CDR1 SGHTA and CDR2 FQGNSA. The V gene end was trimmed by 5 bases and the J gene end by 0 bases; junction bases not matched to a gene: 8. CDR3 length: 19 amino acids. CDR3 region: CASSPGLAGPLSGANVLTF. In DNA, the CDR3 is TGTGCCAGCAGCCCCGGACTAGCGGGACCCCTCTCTGGGGCCAACGTCCTGACTTTC.

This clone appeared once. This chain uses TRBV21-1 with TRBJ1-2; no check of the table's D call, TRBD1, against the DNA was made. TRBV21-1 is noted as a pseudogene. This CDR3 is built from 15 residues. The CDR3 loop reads CASSLRGPLNYGYTF. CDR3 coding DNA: TGTGCCAGCAGCTTAAGGGGTCCCCTTAACTATGGCTACACCTTC.

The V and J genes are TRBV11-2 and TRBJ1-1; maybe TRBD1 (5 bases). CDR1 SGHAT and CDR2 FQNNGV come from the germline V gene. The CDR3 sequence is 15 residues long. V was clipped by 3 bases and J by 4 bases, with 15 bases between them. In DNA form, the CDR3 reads TGTGCCAGCAGCTTGGGGCAAACTTGGATCACTGAAGCTTTCTTT. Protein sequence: CASSLGQTWITEAFF.

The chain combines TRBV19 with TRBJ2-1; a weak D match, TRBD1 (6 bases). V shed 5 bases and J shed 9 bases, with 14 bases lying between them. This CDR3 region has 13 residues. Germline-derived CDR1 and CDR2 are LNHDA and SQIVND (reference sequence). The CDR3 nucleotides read TGTGCCAGTAGTTCTAGACCAGGGGTTGAGCAGTTCTTC. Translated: CASSSRPGVEQFF.

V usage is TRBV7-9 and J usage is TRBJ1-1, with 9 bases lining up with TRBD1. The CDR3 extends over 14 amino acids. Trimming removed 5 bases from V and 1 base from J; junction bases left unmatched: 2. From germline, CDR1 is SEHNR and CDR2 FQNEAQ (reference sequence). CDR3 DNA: TGTGCCAGCAGCCTGGACAGGGGGAACACTGAAGCTTTCTTT. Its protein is CASSLDRGNTEAFF. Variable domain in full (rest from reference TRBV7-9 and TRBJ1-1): DTGVSQNPRHKITKRGQNVTFRCDPISEHNRLYWYRQTLGQGPEFLTYFQNEAQLEKSRLLSDRFSAERPKGSFSTLEIQRTEQGDSAMYLCASSLDRGNTEAFFGQGTRLTVV.

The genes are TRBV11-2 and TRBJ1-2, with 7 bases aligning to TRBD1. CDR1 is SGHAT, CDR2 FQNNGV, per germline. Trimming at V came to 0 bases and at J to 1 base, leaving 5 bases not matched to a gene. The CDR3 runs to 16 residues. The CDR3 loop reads CASSLEVDRRNYGYTF. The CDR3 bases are TGTGCCAGCAGCTTAGAGGTGGACAGGCGTAACTATGGCTACACCTTC.

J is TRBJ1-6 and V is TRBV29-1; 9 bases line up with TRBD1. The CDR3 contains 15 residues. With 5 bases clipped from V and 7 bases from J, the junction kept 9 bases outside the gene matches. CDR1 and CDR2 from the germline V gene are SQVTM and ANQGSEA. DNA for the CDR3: TGCAGCGTTTTTGACGGGACAGGGACCAATTCACCCCTCCACTTT. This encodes CSVFDGTGTNSPLHF.

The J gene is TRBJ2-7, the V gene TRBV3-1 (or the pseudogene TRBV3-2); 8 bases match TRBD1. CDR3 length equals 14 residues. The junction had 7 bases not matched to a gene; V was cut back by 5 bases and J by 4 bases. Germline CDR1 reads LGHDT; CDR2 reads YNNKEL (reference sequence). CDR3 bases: TGTGCCAGCAGCGTGGGACAGGATACTTACGAGCAGTACTTC. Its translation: CASSVGQDTYEQYF.

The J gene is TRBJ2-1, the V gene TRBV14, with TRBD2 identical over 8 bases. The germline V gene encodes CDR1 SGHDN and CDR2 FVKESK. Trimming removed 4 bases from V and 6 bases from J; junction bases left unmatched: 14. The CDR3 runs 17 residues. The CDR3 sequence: CASSRPGGTRRANEQFF. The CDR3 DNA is TGTGCCAGCAGCCGACCGGGGGGGACTAGGAGGGCCAATGAGCAGTTCTTC.

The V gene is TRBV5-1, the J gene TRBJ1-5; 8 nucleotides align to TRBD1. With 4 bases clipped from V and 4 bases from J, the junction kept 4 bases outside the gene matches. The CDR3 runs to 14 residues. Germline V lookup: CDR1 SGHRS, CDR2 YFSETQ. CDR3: CASSKTGENQPQHF. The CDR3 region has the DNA TGCGCCAGCAGCAAGACAGGGGAGAATCAGCCCCAGCATTTT.

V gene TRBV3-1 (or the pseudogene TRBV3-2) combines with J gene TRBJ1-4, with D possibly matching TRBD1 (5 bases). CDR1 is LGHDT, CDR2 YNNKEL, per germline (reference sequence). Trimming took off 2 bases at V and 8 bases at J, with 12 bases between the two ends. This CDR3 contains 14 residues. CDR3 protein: CASSQRDVPEKLFF. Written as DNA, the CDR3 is TGTGCCAGCAGCCAAAGGGACGTTCCCGAAAAACTGTTTTTT.

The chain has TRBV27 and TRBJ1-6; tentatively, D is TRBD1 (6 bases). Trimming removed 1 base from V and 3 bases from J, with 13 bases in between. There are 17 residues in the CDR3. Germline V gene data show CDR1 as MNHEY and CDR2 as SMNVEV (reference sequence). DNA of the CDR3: TGTGCCAGCAGTTTATGGACAGTCGGGGTCTATAATTCACCCCTCCACTTT. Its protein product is CASSLWTVGVYNSPLHF.

The CDR3 coding sequence is TGTGCCAGCAGCTATCGTCAGGGTTATAACCAAGAGACCCAGTACTTC. It translates to CASSYRQGYNQETQYF. This rearrangement joins TRBV11-1 to TRBJ2-5, with D possibly matching TRBD1 (5 bases). CDR3 length: 16 amino acids. With 4 bases removed from V and 0 bases from J, the gap between germline ends came to 15 bases. Germline V gene lookup returns CDR1 SGHAT and CDR2 FQDESV (reference sequence).